The 14 T cell receptor beta chains in this list originate from one sample, sequenced in a study of T-cell reconstitution after alpha-beta-depleted transplantation in children. This sample's TCRbeta library carried unique molecular identifier barcodes. TCRdb redid the calling of the PCR reads with MiXCR, one entry per CDR3 protein. Counted here are 400,000 to 500,000 distinct CDR3 sequences, approximately 11% occurring once; the ten biggest clones make up over 4.5%. This specimen consisted of PBMCs from the stem cell graft donor, obtained from the stem cell graft. The receptors were sampled from a human donor who donated a stem cell graft to a child with acute myeloid leukemia.

The chain recombines TRBV7-2 with TRBJ1-5; D remains unclear. V shed 4 bases and J shed 0 bases, with 10 bases lying between them. Germline-derived CDR1 and CDR2 are SGHTA and FQGNSA. CDR3 length: 15 amino acids. CDR3 coding DNA: TGTGCCAGCAGCTCAACGGCGTATAGCAATCAGCCCCAGCATTTT. It encodes CASSSTAYSNQPQHF.

The chain is built from TRBV4-1 and TRBJ2-1; D possibly corresponds to TRBD2 (5 bases). The CDR3 totals 16 residues. Looked up from germline, CDR1 is MGHRA and CDR2 is YSYEKL. V lost 0 bases and J lost 6, with 15 bases in between. CDR3: CASSQEGLALRNEQFF. In DNA form, the CDR3 reads TGCGCCAGCAGCCAAGAAGGTCTAGCACTTCGCAATGAGCAGTTCTTC.

There are a few counts of this clonotype. The genes are TRBV20-1 and TRBJ1-2; a weak D match, TRBD1 (5 bases). Germline V gene sequence: CDR1 DFQATT, CDR2 SNEGSKA (reference sequence). This CDR3 spans 13 amino acids. With 6 bases removed from V and 3 bases from J, the gap between germline ends came to 14 bases. In DNA form, the CDR3 reads TGCAGTGCAGGGGCGCGGGGGGACTATGGCTACACCTTC. Translating it yields CSAGARGDYGYTF.

The sample holds a few counts of this clonotype. The rearrangement uses TRBV6-5 and TRBJ2-4; perhaps D is TRBD1 or TRBD2 (5 bases each). The V gene's germline CDR1 is MNHEY and CDR2 SVGAGI. CDR3 size: 15 residues. Trimming took 2 bases from V and 8 from J, leaving 16 bases between them. The CDR3 spells CASSYAVGTADIQYF. The DNA for the CDR3 is TGTGCCAGCAGTTACGCCGTTGGGACGGCGGACATTCAGTACTTC.

The table lists this clonotype with many counts. The chain couples TRBV2 to TRBJ2-1; 10 bases are a match to TRBD2. Germline V CDR1 and CDR2: SNHLY, FYNNEI. The length of the CDR3 is 15 residues. Trimming removed 2 bases from V and 6 bases from J; junction bases left unmatched: 4. The DNA for the CDR3 is TGTGCCAGCAGTGAAAATCCTAGCGGGAGCAATGAGCAGTTCTTC. Amino acids: CASSENPSGSNEQFF.

This clonotype has only a few counts. The gene calls are TRBV10-1 and TRBJ2-5; tentative D call: TRBD1 (5 bases). The germline V gene has CDR1 WNHNN and CDR2 SYGVQD (reference sequence). The V end was cut by 2 bases, the J end by 5 bases, with 9 bases between. The CDR3 totals 13 residues. The CDR3 coding sequence is TGCGCCAGCAGTGAGCCAGGGTTCGAGACCCAGTACTTC. Translating gives CASSEPGFETQYF.

This clonotype showed up many times. The CDR3 coding sequence is TGTGCCAGCAGCCAAGCTAGCGGGAGGACCAATGAGCAGTTCTTC. Its translation is CASSQASGRTNEQFF. V and J are TRBV3-1 and TRBJ2-1, with TRBD2 matching over 11 bases. J gave up 6 bases and V 1 base, and 2 bases lay outside the gene matches. This CDR3 region has 15 residues. Germline V CDR1 and CDR2: LGHDT, YNNKEL (reference sequence).

Only a few counts were recorded for this clonotype. The chain is built from TRBV6-2 or TRBV6-3 and TRBJ2-1, with D possibly being TRBD2 (6 bases). The germline gives CDR1 MNHEY, CDR2 SVGEGT. V was clipped by 8 bases and J by 8 bases, with 19 bases between them. The CDR3 spans 14 residues. CDR3 in DNA: TGTGCCAGCGGGGCTAGCGACCATATCGATGAGCAGTTCTTC. Encoded protein: CASGASDHIDEQFF.

This clonotype has a handful of counts. This chain connects TRBV6-5 to TRBJ2-5; TRBD1 or TRBD2 may be the D gene (5 bases each). The CDR3 has 15 amino acids. Per germline, CDR1 MNHEY and CDR2 SVGAGI. With 0 bases removed from V and 2 bases from J, the gap between germline ends came to 10 bases. DNA of the CDR3: TGTGCCAGCAGTTACTCGACAGCGGAACAAGAGACCCAGTACTTC. Translation: CASSYSTAEQETQYF.

This clonotype has more than one count but fewer than ten. CDR3 residues: CATSRDGATAQDEQYF. CDR3 DNA: TGTGCCACCAGCAGAGATGGTGCGACCGCACAGGACGAGCAGTACTTC. The rearrangement uses TRBV15 and TRBJ2-7; a possible D gene is TRBD1 (5 bases). V lost 0 bases and J lost 5, with 17 bases in between. There are 16 residues in the CDR3. Germline V gene data show CDR1 as LNHNV and CDR2 as YYDKDF (reference sequence).

This clonotype was picked up a small number of times. This chain links TRBV5-1 with TRBJ2-5, with 9 positions matching TRBD1. Germline-derived CDR1 and CDR2 are SGHRS and YFSETQ. The CDR3 sequence is 14 residues long. Trimming removed 4 bases from V and 5 bases from J; junction bases left unmatched: 6. The CDR3 sequence: CASSEQGAGETQYF. CDR3 coding DNA: TGCGCCAGCAGCGAACAGGGGGCTGGGGAGACCCAGTACTTC. Drawing the rest from reference TRBV5-1 and TRBJ2-5, the complete variable domain is KAGVTQTPRYLIKTRGQQVTLSCSPISGHRSVSWYQQTPGQGLQFLFEYFSETQRNKGNFPGRFSGRQFSNSRSEMNVSTLELGDSALYLCASSEQGAGETQYFGPGTRLLVL.

This clonotype was counted ten times or more. The chain carries TRBV12-3 or TRBV12-4 and TRBJ1-3, with 9 bases aligning to TRBD1. After removal of 6 bases from V and 0 bases from J, the junction contained 6 bases not matched to a gene. CDR3 size: 16 residues. CDR3 region: CASRPGQGSSGNTIYF. The CDR3 DNA reads as TGTGCCAGCAGACCCGGACAGGGGAGCTCTGGAAACACCATATATTTT.

The chain recombines TRBV4-1 with TRBJ2-1; either TRBD1 or TRBD2 may fit D (5 bases each). The length of the CDR3 is 17 residues. V dropped 2 bases and J dropped 0 bases, with 14 bases sitting between them. Per the germline V gene, CDR1 is MGHRA and CDR2 is YSYEKL. The CDR3 is CASSQRDGTRSYNEQFF. CDR3 nucleotides: TGCGCCAGCAGCCAAAGGGACGGGACCCGCTCCTACAATGAGCAGTTCTTC.

This clonotype was picked up many times. This chain joins TRBV12-3 or TRBV12-4 and TRBJ1-5; D not resolved. The CDR3 is made up of 15 amino acids. With 2 bases removed from V and 4 bases from J, the gap between germline ends came to 12 bases. Here the CDR3 DNA reads TGTGCCAGCAGTTTAATCTTATCGGAAAATCAGCCCCAGCATTTT. This codes for CASSLILSENQPQHF.